These T cell receptor beta chains were read from a single sample in a study of cytomegalovirus exposure and HLA in healthy donors. Data came from immunoSEQ multiplex PCR; TCRdb stores just in-frame clones and leaves some out. The sample has some 200,000 clones; approximately 83% are singletons. Sequencing was done on a sample of PBMCs. The receptors originated from a girl between 10 and 17 years old in good health and CMV-seronegative. Both conserved end residues are part of each CDR3. Each record gives: D gene, J gene, clone size, V gene, CDR3 DNA, CDR3 protein. A D gene is named only where the DNA matches it firmly. Part of the rows lack a size; the others show once, few, many or a class for expanded clones.

d_gene: TRBD1
j_gene: TRBJ1-1
abundance: .
v_gene: TRBV28
CDR3nt: TGTGCCGGACGGAGGACAGGAAGCTTTAACACTGAAGCTTTCTTT
CDR3aa: CAGRRTGSFNTEAFF

d_gene: .
j_gene: TRBJ2-2
abundance: .
v_gene: TRBV7-2
CDR3nt: TGTGCCAGCAGCCCCGCCCTAGGACAGCGCACCGGGGAGCTGTTTTTT
CDR3aa: CASSPALGQRTGELFF

d_gene: .
j_gene: TRBJ1-2
abundance: .
v_gene: TRBV5-1
CDR3nt: TGCGCCAGCAGCCCGGGAGGGGACTATGGCTACACCTTC
CDR3aa: CASSPGGDYGYTF

d_gene: .
j_gene: TRBJ2-5
abundance: .
v_gene: TRBV9
CDR3nt: TGTGCCAGCCCTCCAGAGACCCAGTACTTC
CDR3aa: CASPPETQYF

d_gene: .
j_gene: TRBJ1-1
abundance: .
v_gene: TRBV6-6
CDR3nt: TGTGCCAGCAGTAACAGGGTGCTGAACACTGAAGCTTTCTTT
CDR3aa: CASSNRVLNTEAFF

d_gene: TRBD2
j_gene: TRBJ2-1
abundance: .
v_gene: TRBV23-1
CDR3nt: TGCGCCAGCAGTCAATCAAGGACTAGCGGGAGAAGATTAGGGTACAATGAGCAGTTCTTC
CDR3aa: CASSQSRTSGRRLGYNEQFF

d_gene: .
j_gene: TRBJ1-4
abundance: .
v_gene: TRBV7-6
CDR3nt: TGTGCCAGCAGCCTAAGCCGAGGACGGGAGAGAGAAAAACTGTTTTTT
CDR3aa: CASSLSRGREREKLFF

d_gene: TRBD1
j_gene: TRBJ2-1
abundance: .
v_gene: TRBV27
CDR3nt: TGTGCCAGCAGTAGCGGACAGGCCAGCTACAATGAGCAGTTCTTC
CDR3aa: CASSSGQASYNEQFF

d_gene: TRBD1
j_gene: TRBJ2-1
abundance: .
v_gene: TRBV6-6
CDR3nt: TGTGCCAGCAGTTTACAGGGGGCGGTTAATGAGCAGTTCTTC
CDR3aa: CASSLQGAVNEQFF

d_gene: TRBD1
j_gene: TRBJ2-1
abundance: .
v_gene: TRBV27
CDR3nt: TGTGCCAGCCGGGACAGAGCAACCTACAATGAGCAGTTCTTC
CDR3aa: CASRDRATYNEQFF

d_gene: .
j_gene: TRBJ2-7
abundance: .
v_gene: TRBV5-1
CDR3nt: TGCGCCAGCAGCTCCGGAGGCGGGGAGGCCTACGAGCAGTACTTC
CDR3aa: CASSSGGGEAYEQYF

d_gene: TRBD2
j_gene: TRBJ2-1
abundance: .
v_gene: TRBV27
CDR3nt: TGTGCCACCATAGGTCTAGCGGGAGGGCCAAATGAGCAGTTCTTC
CDR3aa: CATIGLAGGPNEQFF

d_gene: .
j_gene: TRBJ2-3
abundance: .
v_gene: TRBV4-1
CDR3nt: TGCGCCAGCAGCCAAGGTTCCGTCCGGGGAGGTAGGACAGATACGCAGTATTTT
CDR3aa: CASSQGSVRGGRTDTQYF

d_gene: TRBD1
j_gene: TRBJ1-1
abundance: .
v_gene: TRBV19
CDR3nt: TGTGCCAGTAGTACCAGGACAGGGGCCTCGAACACTGAAGCTTTCTTT
CDR3aa: CASSTRTGASNTEAFF

d_gene: .
j_gene: TRBJ2-6
abundance: .
v_gene: TRBV10-3
CDR3nt: TGTGCCATCAGTGACAGCGCTCTGAGGGCCAACGTCCTGACTTTC
CDR3aa: CAISDSALRANVLTF

d_gene: TRBD1
j_gene: TRBJ2-5
abundance: once
v_gene: TRBV6-1
CDR3nt: TGTGCCAGCAGTACCCGGACAGGGCCACAGGGGACCCAGTACTTC
CDR3aa: CASSTRTGPQGTQYF

d_gene: .
j_gene: TRBJ2-7
abundance: .
v_gene: TRBV19
CDR3nt: TGTGCCAGTAGCCCGGAAGGGGGAGGGCCCTACGAGCAGTACTTC
CDR3aa: CASSPEGGGPYEQYF

d_gene: .
j_gene: TRBJ1-5
abundance: once
v_gene: TRBV5-3
CDR3nt: TGTGCCAGAAGCCCGGGACCCCAGCATTTT
CDR3aa: CARSPGPQHF

d_gene: .
j_gene: TRBJ1-1
abundance: .
v_gene: TRBV7-8
CDR3nt: TGTGCCAGCAGCTTAGTTCTCGGGGGGATGGCTGAAGCTTTCTTT
CDR3aa: CASSLVLGGMAEAFF

d_gene: TRBD1
j_gene: TRBJ2-1
abundance: .
v_gene: TRBV18
CDR3nt: TGTGCCAGCTCCCGGGACAGGGTGAGGGATGAGCAGTTCTTC
CDR3aa: CASSRDRVRDEQFF

d_gene: .
j_gene: TRBJ2-1
abundance: .
v_gene: TRBV5-8
CDR3nt: TGTGCCAGCAGCTTGGGCGCGATTTCCTCCTACAATGAGCAGTTCTTC
CDR3aa: CASSLGAISSYNEQFF

d_gene: .
j_gene: TRBJ2-7
abundance: .
v_gene: TRBV7-9
CDR3nt: TGTGCCAGCAGCGGACTGACCAGCTCCTACGAGCAGTACTTC
CDR3aa: CASSGLTSSYEQYF

d_gene: TRBD1
j_gene: TRBJ2-7
abundance: once
v_gene: TRBV27
CDR3nt: TGTGCCAGCAGTCCCCCCCCCACAGACAGGGGAAACTACGAGCAGTACTTC
CDR3aa: CASSPPPTDRGNYEQYF

d_gene: TRBD1
j_gene: TRBJ1-2
abundance: .
v_gene: TRBV4-1
CDR3nt: TGCGCCAGCAGCCCGGGACAGGAGTTTAACTATGGCTACACCTTC
CDR3aa: CASSPGQEFNYGYTF

d_gene: .
j_gene: TRBJ2-7
abundance: .
v_gene: TRBV28
CDR3nt: TGTGCCAGCAGTTCCGCCTACGAGCAGTACTTC
CDR3aa: CASSSAYEQYF

d_gene: TRBD1
j_gene: TRBJ2-5
abundance: .
v_gene: TRBV5-8
CDR3nt: TGTGCCAGCAGCCCGCGAGGGACAGGGGTTGAGACCCAGTACTTC
CDR3aa: CASSPRGTGVETQYF

d_gene: TRBD2
j_gene: TRBJ2-1
abundance: .
v_gene: TRBV5-1
CDR3nt: TGCGCCAGCAGCTTGCCACTGGCGGGAGGGTACAATGAGCAGTTCTTC
CDR3aa: CASSLPLAGGYNEQFF

d_gene: .
j_gene: TRBJ2-7
abundance: .
v_gene: TRBV9
CDR3nt: TGTGCCAGCAGCGTAGAGGACAGATACTACGAGCAGTACTTC
CDR3aa: CASSVEDRYYEQYF

d_gene: TRBD1
j_gene: TRBJ2-1
abundance: .
v_gene: TRBV5-4
CDR3nt: TGTGCCAGCAGCCTGGGACAGGGGGTAACGTCCTACAATGAGCAGTTCTTC
CDR3aa: CASSLGQGVTSYNEQFF

d_gene: .
j_gene: TRBJ1-1
abundance: .
v_gene: TRBV7-2
CDR3nt: TGTGCCAGCAGTTTTAGCCTGAACACTGAAGCTTTCTTT
CDR3aa: CASSFSLNTEAFF

d_gene: .
j_gene: TRBJ1-5
abundance: once
v_gene: TRBV28
CDR3nt: TGTGCCAGCGAGAGAGTCAATCAGCCCCAGCATTTT
CDR3aa: CASERVNQPQHF

d_gene: TRBD2
j_gene: TRBJ2-5
abundance: once
v_gene: TRBV4-1
CDR3nt: TGCGCCAGCAGCCAAGTGACGCTAGCGGGGGGACAAGAGACCCAGTACTTC
CDR3aa: CASSQVTLAGGQETQYF

d_gene: .
j_gene: TRBJ2-5
abundance: .
v_gene: TRBV28
CDR3nt: TGTGCCAGCAGTCTCCGGGACTGGCAAGAGACCCAGTACTTC
CDR3aa: CASSLRDWQETQYF

d_gene: TRBD2
j_gene: TRBJ2-7
abundance: .
v_gene: TRBV10-1
CDR3nt: TGCGCCAGCAGTGAGGTGGGAGGGGACGAGCAGTACTTC
CDR3aa: CASSEVGGDEQYF

d_gene: .
j_gene: TRBJ2-7
abundance: .
v_gene: TRBV5-1
CDR3nt: TGCGCCAGCAGTACCCAGACAGAAATTGGCGAGCAGTACTTC
CDR3aa: CASSTQTEIGEQYF

d_gene: TRBD1
j_gene: TRBJ1-4
abundance: few
v_gene: TRBV4-1
CDR3nt: TGCGCCAGCAGCCAACCAGGGGGAGATGAAAAACTGTTTTTT
CDR3aa: CASSQPGGDEKLFF

d_gene: TRBD2
j_gene: TRBJ2-3
abundance: .
v_gene: TRBV30
CDR3nt: TGTGCCTGGACCCTGGGACTAGCGGGCTCAGATACGCAGTATTTT
CDR3aa: CAWTLGLAGSDTQYF

d_gene: .
j_gene: TRBJ2-5
abundance: .
v_gene: TRBV19
CDR3nt: TGTGCCAGTAGTAGTACAGGAACGGAGACCCAGTACTTC
CDR3aa: CASSSTGTETQYF

d_gene: TRBD2
j_gene: TRBJ2-1
abundance: once
v_gene: TRBV7-3
CDR3nt: TGTGCCAGCGGCAAGGCGGGGGGGCGGTACAATGAGCAGTTCTTC
CDR3aa: CASGKAGGRYNEQFF

d_gene: TRBD2
j_gene: TRBJ2-3
abundance: .
v_gene: TRBV15
CDR3nt: TGTGCCACCAGCTCCCGATCATATCGGCGGGAGTCAGATACGCAGTATTTT
CDR3aa: CATSSRSYRRESDTQYF

d_gene: .
j_gene: TRBJ1-1
abundance: .
v_gene: TRBV2
CDR3nt: TGTGCCAGCAGTGTTTCGGGGAAAACTGAAGCTTTCTTT
CDR3aa: CASSVSGKTEAFF

d_gene: .
j_gene: TRBJ1-1
abundance: few
v_gene: TRBV25-1
CDR3nt: TGTGCCAGCAGTGGGGTCGGACTGGGTAACACTGAAGCTTTCTTT
CDR3aa: CASSGVGLGNTEAFF

d_gene: TRBD1
j_gene: TRBJ2-3
abundance: .
v_gene: TRBV6-5
CDR3nt: TGTGCCAGCAGACCAGGGACAGTCGGCACAGATACGCAGTATTTT
CDR3aa: CASRPGTVGTDTQYF

d_gene: TRBD2
j_gene: TRBJ2-3
abundance: few
v_gene: TRBV2
CDR3nt: TGTGCCAGCGGGCGGGAGGGTGGAGATACGCAGTATTTT
CDR3aa: CASGREGGDTQYF

d_gene: .
j_gene: TRBJ1-6
abundance: few
v_gene: TRBV2
CDR3nt: TGTGCCACCAGGGTTGACTTCTCCTATAATTCACCCCTCCACTTT
CDR3aa: CATRVDFSYNSPLHF